This TCR beta chain emerged from a study of T-cell memory formation after mild COVID-19. Germline CDR1 is SEHNR and CDR2 is FQNEAQ (reference sequence). Trimming stripped 3 bases from V and 3 bases from J, with 23 bases between. CDR3 length: 18 residues. In its sample, this clonotype was seen once. Antigen specificity is unknown. Study findings and constraints: Clonal second-wave expansions that peaked on day 37 had unconfirmed SARS-CoV-2 specificity.

TCRdb re-called the 5' RACE reads with MiXCR, one entry per CDR3 protein. This sample carries more than 450,000 distinct CDR3 sequences, under 20% of them seen once, and the ten largest clones take approximately 12%. Sequences were obtained from PBMCs or a T cell subset sorted from them (not recorded which). This clonotype was obtained from an adult woman who had mild COVID-19 (a few samples of this study predate the infection). Cell type and time point are not known. The chain couples TRBV7-9 to TRBJ1-1; D not resolved. CDR3 amino acids: CASSFSAGGPRSDTEAFF. As DNA, the CDR3 is TGTGCCAGCAGCTTCTCGGCAGGTGGGCCGCGTTCGGACACTGAAGCTTTCTTT.